Each of the 5 T cell receptor beta chains below was sequenced from the same sample in a study of blood T cells in healthy people across ages. A second PCR, run for about 7 to 12 cycles, used a sample-barcoded 5' primer plus a J-beta primer mix. One entry per CDR3 protein results from TCRdb running MiXCR on the 5' RACE reads. The data show 790,000 or so distinct CDR3 sequences, more than 35% seen once. The sequenced sample consisted of blood. These TCRs come from a man aged 80 or over in good health.

In regard to this clonotype: This clone may be a read error of a much larger clone one base away. The rearrangement links TRBV29-1 to TRBJ1-1, with D hard to call. The V gene lost 4 bases and the J gene lost 3 bases, with 9 bases spanning the gap. This CDR3 is 12 amino acids long. In germline, CDR1 is SQVTM, CDR2 ANQGSEA. The CDR3 here is CSVVTGYTEAFF. The CDR3 nucleotides read TGCAGCGTTGTCACGGGCTACACTGAAGCTTTCTTT.

The rearrangement uses TRBV12-3 or TRBV12-4 and TRBJ1-2; D remains unclear. Trimming cost V 2 bases and J 7 bases, with 8 bases left between them. This CDR3 has 12 amino acids. The CDR3 region has the DNA TGTGCCAGCAGTTTATCGGTTGGTGGCTACACCTTC. Amino acids: CASSLSVGGYTF.

This clonotype came up a few times. The chain recombines TRBV29-1 with TRBJ2-7; tentative D call: TRBD2 (5 bases). V was trimmed by 7 bases and J by 6 bases, leaving 19 bases between them. The germline V gene has CDR1 SQVTM and CDR2 ANQGSEA. The CDR3 is 13 amino acids. CDR3 sequence (DNA): TGCAGCGCTCCGGCGGGCCTACGGGGCGAGCAGTACTTC. Translated, it gives CSAPAGLRGEQYF.

On this clonotype: The junction shows a germline mismatch at one end, possibly a read error. J is TRBJ2-5 and V is TRBV12-3 or TRBV12-4; possibly TRBD1 for D (7 bases). The CDR3 runs 14 residues. Here the CDR3 DNA reads TGTACCAGCAGTATGAGACAGGGAGGAGAGACCCAGTACTTC. Amino acids: CTSSMRQGGETQYF.

The chain employs TRBV9 and TRBJ2-2; D might be TRBD1 or TRBD2, each matching 5 bases. V lost 3 bases, J lost 4 bases, and 13 bases lay in between. The CDR3 consists of 15 residues. The germline gives CDR1 SGDLS, CDR2 YYNGEE. The CDR3: CASSAGLASTGELFF. The CDR3 DNA follows: TGTGCCAGCAGCGCAGGGCTAGCATCCACCGGGGAGCTGTTTTTT.